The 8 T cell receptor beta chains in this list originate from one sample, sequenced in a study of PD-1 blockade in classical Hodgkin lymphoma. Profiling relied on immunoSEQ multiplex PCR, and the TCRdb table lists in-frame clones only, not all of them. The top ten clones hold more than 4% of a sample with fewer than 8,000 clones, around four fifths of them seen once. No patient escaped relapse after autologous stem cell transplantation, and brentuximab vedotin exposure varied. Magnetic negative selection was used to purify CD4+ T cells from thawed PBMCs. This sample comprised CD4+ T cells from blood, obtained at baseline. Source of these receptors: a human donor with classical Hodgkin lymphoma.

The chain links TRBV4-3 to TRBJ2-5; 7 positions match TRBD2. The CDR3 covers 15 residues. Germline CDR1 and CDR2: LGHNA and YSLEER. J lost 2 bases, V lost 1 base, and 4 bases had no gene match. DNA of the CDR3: TGCGCCAGCAGCCAAGGGGACTATACGCAAGAGACCCAGTACTTC. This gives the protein CASSQGDYTQETQYF.

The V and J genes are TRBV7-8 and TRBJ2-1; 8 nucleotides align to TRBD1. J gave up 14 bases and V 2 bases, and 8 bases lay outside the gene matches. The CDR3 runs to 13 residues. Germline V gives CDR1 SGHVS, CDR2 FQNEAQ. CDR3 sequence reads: CASSLPQGAGKFF. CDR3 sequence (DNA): TGTGCCAGCAGCTTACCTCAGGGGGCAGGTAAGTTCTTC.

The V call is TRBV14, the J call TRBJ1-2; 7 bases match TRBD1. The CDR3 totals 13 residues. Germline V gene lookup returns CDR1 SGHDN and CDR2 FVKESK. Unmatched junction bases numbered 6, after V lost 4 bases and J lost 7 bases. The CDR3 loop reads CASSPDRVSGYTF. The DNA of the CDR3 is TGTGCCAGCAGCCCCGACAGGGTTAGTGGCTACACCTTC.

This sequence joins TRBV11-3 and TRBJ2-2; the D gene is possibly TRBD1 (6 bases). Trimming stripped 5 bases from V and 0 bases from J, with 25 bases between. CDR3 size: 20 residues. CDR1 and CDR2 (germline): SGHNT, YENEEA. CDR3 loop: CASSPGQPFTPSSNTGELFF. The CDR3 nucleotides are TGTGCCAGCAGCCCCGGACAGCCCTTTACCCCTTCTTCGAACACCGGGGAGCTGTTTTTT.

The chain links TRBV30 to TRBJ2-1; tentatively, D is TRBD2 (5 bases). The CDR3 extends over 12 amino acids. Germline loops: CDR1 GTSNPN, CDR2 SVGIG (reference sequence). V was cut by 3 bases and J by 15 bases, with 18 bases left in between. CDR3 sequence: CAWSPGERLVFF. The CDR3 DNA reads TGTGCCTGGAGCCCCGGGGAGCGGCTGGTGTTCTTC.

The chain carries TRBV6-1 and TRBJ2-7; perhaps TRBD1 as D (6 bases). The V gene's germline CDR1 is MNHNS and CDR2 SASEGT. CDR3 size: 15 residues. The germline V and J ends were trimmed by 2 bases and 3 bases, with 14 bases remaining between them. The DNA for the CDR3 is TGTGCCAGCAGTGAAATGGGCAGGGGCCACTACGAGCAGTACTTC. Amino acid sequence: CASSEMGRGHYEQYF.

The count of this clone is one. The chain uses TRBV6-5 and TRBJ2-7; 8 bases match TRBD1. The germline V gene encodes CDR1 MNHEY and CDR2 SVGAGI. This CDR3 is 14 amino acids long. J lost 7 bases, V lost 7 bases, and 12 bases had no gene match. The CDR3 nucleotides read TGTGCCAGCACCCAGGGGGCGTTTTTTTATGAGCAGTACTTC. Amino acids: CASTQGAFFYEQYF.

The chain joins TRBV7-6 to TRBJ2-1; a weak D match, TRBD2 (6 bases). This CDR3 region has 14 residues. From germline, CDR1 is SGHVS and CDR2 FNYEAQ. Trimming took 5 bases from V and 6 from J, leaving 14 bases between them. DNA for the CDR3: TGTGCCAGCAGCGGACCTCATAGCGGCAATGAGCAGTTCTTC. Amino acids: CASSGPHSGNEQFF.